Listed below are T cell receptor beta chains from one sample, sequenced in a study of blood T cells in healthy people across ages. TCRdb ran MiXCR on the 5' RACE reads and lists one entry per CDR3 protein. The top ten clones hold 40% to 50% of a sample with fewer than 950,000 distinct CDR3 sequences, 40% to 65% of them seen once. Material for sequencing was blood. The receptor source for this set is an elderly man in good health. Each CDR3 is given with its conserved first and last residue. D genes are given only for firm matches. Rows give clone size only sometimes, using once, few, many, or a class for an expanded clone.

J: TRBJ2-5
size: .
D: .
V: TRBV4-2
DNA: TGTGCCAGCAGCCAAGGTGGGACGGCGGACCGGGTAGAGACCCAGTACTTC
CDR3: CASSQGGTADRVETQYF

J: TRBJ2-1
size: .
D: .
V: TRBV12-3/TRBV12-4
DNA: TGTGCCAGCAGTTCCCAGCGGACCTACAATGAGCAGTTCTTC
CDR3: CASSSQRTYNEQFF

J: TRBJ2-1
size: few
D: .
V: TRBV14
DNA: TGTGCCAGCAGCCAAGATCGGAGCGTCCATGAGCAGTTCTTC
CDR3: CASSQDRSVHEQFF

J: TRBJ2-1
size: .
D: .
V: TRBV20-1
DNA: TGCAGTGCCAATAGCGGAGGGAGCTCCTACAATGAGCAGTTCTTC
CDR3: CSANSGGSSYNEQFF

J: TRBJ2-1
size: .
D: TRBD2
V: TRBV18
DNA: TGTGCCAGCTCACCACTAGGGCGGGAGCGGCGCAGCAATGAGCAGTTCTTC
CDR3: CASSPLGRERRSNEQFF

J: TRBJ2-7
size: .
D: .
V: TRBV2
DNA: TGTGCCAGCAGCAGTCCCTCGGGGGATAGCTCCTACGAGCAGTACTTC
CDR3: CASSSPSGDSSYEQYF

J: TRBJ2-1
size: .
D: .
V: TRBV6-5
DNA: TGTGCCAGCAGTTACAGTTACCTCCAACCGCAGTTCTTC
CDR3: CASSYSYLQPQFF

J: TRBJ2-3
size: .
D: .
V: TRBV5-1
DNA: .
CDR3: CASSLTVGTGAQYAYF

J: TRBJ2-7
size: .
D: TRBD1
V: TRBV24-1
DNA: TGTGCCACCAGTGATAGCCCGGGACAGGGAAGTTTCTACGAGCAGTACTTC
CDR3: CATSDSPGQGSFYEQYF

J: TRBJ2-5
size: .
D: .
V: TRBV11-2
DNA: TGTGCCAGCACCGCCGTGGAGTACGTTCAGGATGAGCAGTACTTC
CDR3: CASTAVEYVQDEQYF

J: TRBJ2-5
size: .
D: .
V: TRBV5-1
DNA: TGCGCCAGCAAGACCACCGGGACGGAAGAGACCCAGTACTTC
CDR3: CASKTTGTEETQYF

J: TRBJ2-7
size: .
D: .
V: TRBV20-1
DNA: TGCAGTGCTAGAGATGATTCAGGATCACCCCACTACGAGCAGTACTTC
CDR3: CSARDDSGSPHYEQYF

J: TRBJ2-1
size: few
D: .
V: TRBV29-1
DNA: TGCAGCGTTGAAGATCTCCGTGGGGGGACGTTCTTC
CDR3: CSVEDLRGGTFF

J: TRBJ2-3
size: .
D: .
V: TRBV11-2
DNA: TGTGCCAGCAGCGCCTCTAGAGGCTTCGCATCCAGATACGCGTATTTT
CDR3: CASSASRGFASRYAYF

J: TRBJ2-3
size: .
D: TRBD2
V: TRBV24-1
DNA: TGTGCCACCAGTGACCCAGGGACTAGCGGGAGGACAGATACGCAGTATTTT
CDR3: CATSDPGTSGRTDTQYF

J: TRBJ2-7
size: few
D: TRBD2
V: TRBV6-6
DNA: TGTGCCAGCATACTAGCGGGAGGCTACGAGCAGTACTTC
CDR3: CASILAGGYEQYF

J: TRBJ2-3
size: few
D: .
V: TRBV6-1
DNA: TGTGCCAGCGCCGCGGCAGATACGCAGTATTTT
CDR3: CASAAADTQYF

J: TRBJ2-3
size: .
D: .
V: TRBV28
DNA: TGTGCCAGCAACCTTCCAGGGGTCGGGACAGATACGCAGTATTTT
CDR3: CASNLPGVGTDTQYF

J: TRBJ1-4
size: .
D: .
V: TRBV15
DNA: TGTGCCACCAGCAGAGTCCGGGGGATTAATGAAAAACTGTTTTTT
CDR3: CATSRVRGINEKLFF

J: TRBJ1-2
size: .
D: .
V: TRBV12-3/TRBV12-4
DNA: TGTGCCAGCAGTCCGGACGGATCCATACACGGCTACACCTTC
CDR3: CASSPDGSIHGYTF

J: TRBJ2-7
size: .
D: .
V: TRBV20-1
DNA: TGCAGTGTTAGAGGGGGGGCCAGCTCCTACGAGCAGTACTTC
CDR3: CSVRGGASSYEQYF

J: TRBJ2-5
size: few
D: TRBD2
V: TRBV11-2
DNA: TGTGCCAGCAGCTTACAGGCTAGCGGGAGGGAGTACTTC
CDR3: CASSLQASGREYF

J: TRBJ1-6
size: .
D: .
V: TRBV9
DNA: TGTGCCAGCAGCCGGGACATGAGCTCCTATAATTCACCCCTCCACTTT
CDR3: CASSRDMSSYNSPLHF

J: TRBJ2-1
size: few
D: TRBD2
V: TRBV5-1
DNA: TGCGCCAGCAGCTCAAAATCAGGGACTAGCTACAATGAGCAGTTCTTC
CDR3: CASSSKSGTSYNEQFF

J: TRBJ1-2
size: few
D: .
V: TRBV29-1
DNA: TGCAGCGTTAGGGGTAACTATGGCTACACCTTC
CDR3: CSVRGNYGYTF

J: TRBJ2-1
size: .
D: TRBD2
V: TRBV20-1
DNA: TGCAGTGCTAGGGGGACTAGCGGGACTCTCTCCAATGAGCAGTTCTTC
CDR3: CSARGTSGTLSNEQFF

J: TRBJ2-5
size: few
D: TRBD2
V: TRBV7-6
DNA: TGTGCCAGCAGCTTTCTAGCGGGAGGGCCACAAGAGACCCAGTACTTC
CDR3: CASSFLAGGPQETQYF

J: TRBJ2-7
size: few
D: .
V: TRBV6-2/TRBV6-3
DNA: TGTGCCAGCAGGGTCGCGGGGACCTACGAGCAGTACTTC
CDR3: CASRVAGTYEQYF

J: TRBJ2-7
size: .
D: TRBD2
V: TRBV2
DNA: TGTGCCAGCAGTGTTGCTAGCGGGAGGATCGAGCAGTACTTC
CDR3: CASSVASGRIEQYF

J: TRBJ2-4
size: .
D: .
V: TRBV12-3/TRBV12-4
DNA: TGTGCCAGTACCCGGACAGAAAACATTCAGTACTTC
CDR3: CASTRTENIQYF

J: TRBJ2-1
size: few
D: TRBD2
V: TRBV15
DNA: TGTGCCACCAGCCGCCCGGGACTAGCGGGAGCAAATGAGCAGTTCTTC
CDR3: CATSRPGLAGANEQFF

J: TRBJ2-3
size: few
D: .
V: TRBV7-8
DNA: TGTGCCAGCAGCTTAGGAGTTGCCCCTACGCAGTATTTT
CDR3: CASSLGVAPTQYF

J: TRBJ2-1
size: .
D: TRBD2
V: TRBV29-1
DNA: TGCAGCGTTGGACTAGCGCTGTCTGGCGAGCAGTTCTTC
CDR3: CSVGLALSGEQFF

J: TRBJ2-4
size: .
D: .
V: TRBV7-2
DNA: TGTGCCAGCAGCTTAGTTGCCGGGGGCAAAAACGTTCAGTACTTC
CDR3: CASSLVAGGKNVQYF

J: TRBJ2-2
size: few
D: TRBD1
V: TRBV12-3/TRBV12-4
DNA: TGTGCCAGCAGTCCACAGGGGGCGGGTACCGGGGAGCTGTTTTTT
CDR3: CASSPQGAGTGELFF

J: TRBJ2-3
size: few
D: .
V: TRBV4-2
DNA: TGTGCCAGCAGCTCAGGCAGGGATGTAAATACGCAGTATTTT
CDR3: CASSSGRDVNTQYF

J: TRBJ1-2
size: .
D: .
V: TRBV6-6
DNA: TGTGCCAGCAGTTCCATAGACAGGGGCTACACCTTC
CDR3: CASSSIDRGYTF

J: TRBJ2-7
size: .
D: .
V: TRBV14
DNA: TGTGCCAGCAGCTCACACAAATACGAGCAGTACTTC
CDR3: CASSSHKYEQYF

J: TRBJ2-1
size: .
D: .
V: TRBV20-1
DNA: TGCAGTGCTCCCCGGCAGGGATACAATGAGCAGTTCTTC
CDR3: CSAPRQGYNEQFF

J: TRBJ2-7
size: .
D: .
V: TRBV4-1
DNA: TGCGCCAGCAGCTCCAGGGGTTTGGAGGGCGAGCAGTACTTC
CDR3: CASSSRGLEGEQYF

J: TRBJ2-5
size: .
D: TRBD2
V: TRBV3-1
DNA: TGTGCCAGCAGCCCTTGGACTAGCCCAACCCCACAAGAGACCCAGTACTTC
CDR3: CASSPWTSPTPQETQYF

J: TRBJ2-6
size: .
D: .
V: TRBV6-2/TRBV6-3
DNA: TGTGCCGCCCGGGACACCCTTGGAGGGGCCAACGTCCTGACTTTC
CDR3: CAARDTLGGANVLTF

J: TRBJ1-1
size: .
D: .
V: TRBV18
DNA: TGTGCCAGCTCACAAGGGATTGAGGCTGAAGCTTTCTTT
CDR3: CASSQGIEAEAFF